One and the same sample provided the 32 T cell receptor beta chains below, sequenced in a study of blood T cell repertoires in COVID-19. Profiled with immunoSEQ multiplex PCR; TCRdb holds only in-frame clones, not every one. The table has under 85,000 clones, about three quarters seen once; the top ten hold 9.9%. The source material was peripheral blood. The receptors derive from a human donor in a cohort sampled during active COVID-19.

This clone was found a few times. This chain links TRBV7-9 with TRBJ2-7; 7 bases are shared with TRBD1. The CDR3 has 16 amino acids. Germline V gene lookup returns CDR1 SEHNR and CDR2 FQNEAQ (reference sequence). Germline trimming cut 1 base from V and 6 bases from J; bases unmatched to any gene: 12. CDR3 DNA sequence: TGTGCCAGCAGCTTAGGGGGTACAGGGGTTGCTCTCGAGCAGTACTTC. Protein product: CASSLGGTGVALEQYF.

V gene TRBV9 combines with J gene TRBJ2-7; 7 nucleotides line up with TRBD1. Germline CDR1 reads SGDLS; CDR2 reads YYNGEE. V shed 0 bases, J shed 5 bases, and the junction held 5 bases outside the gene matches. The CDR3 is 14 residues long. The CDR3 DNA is TGTGCCAGCAGCGTAGGTGTACAGGGGAACGAGCAGTACTTC. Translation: CASSVGVQGNEQYF.

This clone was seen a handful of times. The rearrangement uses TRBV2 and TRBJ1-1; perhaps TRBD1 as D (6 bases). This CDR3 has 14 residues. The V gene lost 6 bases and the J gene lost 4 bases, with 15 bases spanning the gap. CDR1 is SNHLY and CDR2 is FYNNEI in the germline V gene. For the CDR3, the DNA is TGTGCCAGCAGCGCCCGACAGGAGGTCACTGAAGCTTTCTTT. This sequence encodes CASSARQEVTEAFF.

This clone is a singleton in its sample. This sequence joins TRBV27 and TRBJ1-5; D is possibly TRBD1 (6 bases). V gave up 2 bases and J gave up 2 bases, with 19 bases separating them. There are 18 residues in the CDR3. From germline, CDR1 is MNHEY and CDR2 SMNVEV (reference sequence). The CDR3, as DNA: TGTGCCAGCAGTTTAAGGGTCCAGGGGCGCGCGGGCAATCAGCCCCAGCATTTT. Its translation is CASSLRVQGRAGNQPQHF.

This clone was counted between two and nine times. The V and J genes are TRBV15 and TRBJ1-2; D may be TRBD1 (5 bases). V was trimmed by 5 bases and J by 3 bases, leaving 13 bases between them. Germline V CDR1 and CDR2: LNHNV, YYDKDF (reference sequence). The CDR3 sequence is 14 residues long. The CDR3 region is CATSLQGGDYGYTF. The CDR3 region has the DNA TGTGCCACCAGCCTCCAGGGCGGAGACTATGGCTACACCTTC.

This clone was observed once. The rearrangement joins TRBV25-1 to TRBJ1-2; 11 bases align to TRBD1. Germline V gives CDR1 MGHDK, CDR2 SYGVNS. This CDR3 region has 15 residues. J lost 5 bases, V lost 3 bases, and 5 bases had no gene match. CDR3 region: CASSDLDRGLYGYTF. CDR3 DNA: TGTGCCAGCAGTGATTTGGACAGGGGGCTTTATGGCTACACCTTC.

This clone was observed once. The DNA of the CDR3 is TGTGCCAGCAGTTACCCCCCCGACAGGGTGAGATACGAGCAGTACTTC. It codes for CASSYPPDRVRYEQYF. The V gene is TRBV6-2 or TRBV6-3, the J gene TRBJ2-7, with TRBD1 matching over 7 bases. The CDR3 sequence is 16 residues long. Germline loops: CDR1 MNHEY, CDR2 SVGEGT. The V segment lost 2 bases and the J segment 4 bases; nucleotides outside the gene matches: 11.

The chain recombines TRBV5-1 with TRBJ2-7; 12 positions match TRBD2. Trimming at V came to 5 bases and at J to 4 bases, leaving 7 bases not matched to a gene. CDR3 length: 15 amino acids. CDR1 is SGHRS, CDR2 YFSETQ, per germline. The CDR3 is CASRKGGTSGYEQYF. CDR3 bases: TGCGCCAGCAGGAAAGGGGGGACTAGCGGGTACGAGCAGTACTTC.

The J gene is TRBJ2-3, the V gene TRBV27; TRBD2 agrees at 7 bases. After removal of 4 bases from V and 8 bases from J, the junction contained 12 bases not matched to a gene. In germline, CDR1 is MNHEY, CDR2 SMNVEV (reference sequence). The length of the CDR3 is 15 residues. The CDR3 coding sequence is TGTGCCAGCAGTTCCAACTTCAGACTAGCCGCTACGCAGTATTTT. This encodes CASSSNFRLAATQYF.

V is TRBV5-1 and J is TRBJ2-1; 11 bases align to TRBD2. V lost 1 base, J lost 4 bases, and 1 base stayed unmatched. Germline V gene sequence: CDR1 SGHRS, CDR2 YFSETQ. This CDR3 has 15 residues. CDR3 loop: CASSLTSGGYNEQFF. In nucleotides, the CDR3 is TGCGCCAGCAGCTTGACTAGCGGGGGATACAATGAGCAGTTCTTC.

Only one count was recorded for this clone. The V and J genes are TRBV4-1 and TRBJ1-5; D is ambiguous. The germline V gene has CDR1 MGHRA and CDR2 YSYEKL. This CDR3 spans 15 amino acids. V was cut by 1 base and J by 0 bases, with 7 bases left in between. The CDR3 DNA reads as TGCGCCAGCAGCCAAGCCAGAAATAGCAATCAGCCCCAGCATTTT. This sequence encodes CASSQARNSNQPQHF.

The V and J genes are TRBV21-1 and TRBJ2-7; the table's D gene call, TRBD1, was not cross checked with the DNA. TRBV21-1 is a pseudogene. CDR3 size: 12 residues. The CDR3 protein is CASSKGGTGEYF. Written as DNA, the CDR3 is TGTGCCAGCAGCAAAGGGGGCACAGGGGAGTACTTC.

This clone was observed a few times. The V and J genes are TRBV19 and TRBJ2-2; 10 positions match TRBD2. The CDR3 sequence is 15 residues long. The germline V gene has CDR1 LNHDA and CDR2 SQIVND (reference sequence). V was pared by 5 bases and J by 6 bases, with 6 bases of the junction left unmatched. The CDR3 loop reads CASSLGLAFPGELFF. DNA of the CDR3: TGTGCCAGTAGTTTGGGACTAGCGTTCCCCGGGGAGCTGTTTTTT.

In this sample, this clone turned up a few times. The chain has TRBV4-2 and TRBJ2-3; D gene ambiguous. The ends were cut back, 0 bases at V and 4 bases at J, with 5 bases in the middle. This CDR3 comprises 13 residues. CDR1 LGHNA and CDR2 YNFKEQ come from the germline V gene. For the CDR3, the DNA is TGTGCCAGCAGCCAAGAGCGCGCAGATACGCAGTATTTT. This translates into CASSQERADTQYF.

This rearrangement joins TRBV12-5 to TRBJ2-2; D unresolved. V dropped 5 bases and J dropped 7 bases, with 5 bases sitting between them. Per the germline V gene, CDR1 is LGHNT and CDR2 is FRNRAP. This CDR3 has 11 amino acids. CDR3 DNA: TGTGCTAGTGGTACGGTCGGGGAGCTGTTTTTT. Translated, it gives CASGTVGELFF. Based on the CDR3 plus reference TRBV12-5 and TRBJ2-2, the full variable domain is DARVTQTPRHKVTEMGQEVTMRCQPILGHNTVFWYRQTMMQGLELLAYFRNRAPLDDSGMPKDRFSAEMPDATLATLKIQPSEPRDSAVYFCASGTVGELFFGEGSRLTVL.

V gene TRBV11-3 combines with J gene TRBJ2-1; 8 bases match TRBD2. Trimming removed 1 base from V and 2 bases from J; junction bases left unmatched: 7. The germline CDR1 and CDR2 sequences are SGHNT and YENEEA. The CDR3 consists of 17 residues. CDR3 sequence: CASSLGVAGTPYNEQFF. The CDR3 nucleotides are TGTGCCAGCAGCTTAGGGGTAGCGGGGACGCCCTACAATGAGCAGTTCTTC.

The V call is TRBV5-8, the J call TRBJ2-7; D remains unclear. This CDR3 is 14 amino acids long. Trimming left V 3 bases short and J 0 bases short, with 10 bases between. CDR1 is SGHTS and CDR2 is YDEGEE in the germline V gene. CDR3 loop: CASSSRPFSYEQYF. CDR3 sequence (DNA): TGTGCCAGCAGCTCCAGGCCCTTCTCCTACGAGCAGTACTTC.

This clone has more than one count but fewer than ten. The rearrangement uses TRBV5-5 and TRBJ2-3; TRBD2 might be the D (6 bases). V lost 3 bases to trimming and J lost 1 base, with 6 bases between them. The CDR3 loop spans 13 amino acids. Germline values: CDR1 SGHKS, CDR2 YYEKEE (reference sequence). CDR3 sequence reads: CASSWGGTDTQYF. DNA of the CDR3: TGTGCCAGCAGCTGGGGGGGCACAGATACGCAGTATTTT.

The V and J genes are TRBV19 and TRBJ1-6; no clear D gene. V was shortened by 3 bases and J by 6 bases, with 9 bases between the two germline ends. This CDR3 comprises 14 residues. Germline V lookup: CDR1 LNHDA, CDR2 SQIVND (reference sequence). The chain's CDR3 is CASSIYSFNSPLHF. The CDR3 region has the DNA TGTGCCAGTAGTATTTACTCATTTAATTCACCCCTCCACTTT.

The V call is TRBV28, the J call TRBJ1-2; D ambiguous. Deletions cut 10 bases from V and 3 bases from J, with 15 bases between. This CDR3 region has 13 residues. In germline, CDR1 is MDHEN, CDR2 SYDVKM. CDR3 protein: CAIRQRIHYGYTF. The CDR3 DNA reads TGTGCCATCCGACAACGCATACACTATGGCTACACCTTC.

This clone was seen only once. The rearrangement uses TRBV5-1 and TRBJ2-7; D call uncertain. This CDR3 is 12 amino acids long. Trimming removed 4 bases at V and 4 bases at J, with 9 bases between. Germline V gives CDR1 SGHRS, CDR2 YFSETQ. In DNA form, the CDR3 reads TGCGCCAGCAGCCTTGACACGTACGAGCAGTACTTC. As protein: CASSLDTYEQYF.

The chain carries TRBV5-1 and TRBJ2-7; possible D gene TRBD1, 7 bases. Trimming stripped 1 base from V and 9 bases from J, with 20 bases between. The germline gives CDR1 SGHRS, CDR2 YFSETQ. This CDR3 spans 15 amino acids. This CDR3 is CASSLLAGRQGGQYF. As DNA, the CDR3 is TGCGCCAGCAGCTTGTTGGCCGGGCGGCAGGGGGGGCAGTACTTC.

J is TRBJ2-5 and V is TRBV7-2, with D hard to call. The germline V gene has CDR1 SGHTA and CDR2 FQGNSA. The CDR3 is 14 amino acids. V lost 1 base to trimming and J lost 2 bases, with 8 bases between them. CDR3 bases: TGTGCCAGCAGCTTAGTCGGCGGACAAGAGACCCAGTACTTC. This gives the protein CASSLVGGQETQYF.

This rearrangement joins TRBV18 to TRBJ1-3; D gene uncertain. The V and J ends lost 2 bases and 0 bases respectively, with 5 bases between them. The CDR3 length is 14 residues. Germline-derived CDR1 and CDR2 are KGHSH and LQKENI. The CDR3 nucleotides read TGTGCCAGCTCACCAGGCAGCTCTGGAAACACCATATATTTT. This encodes CASSPGSSGNTIYF. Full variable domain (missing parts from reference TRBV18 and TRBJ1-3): NAGVMQNPRHLVRRRGQEARLRCSPMKGHSHVYWYRQLPEEGLKFMVYLQKENIIDESGMPKERFSAEFPKEGPSILRIQQVVRGDSAAYFCASSPGSSGNTIYFGEGSWLTVV.

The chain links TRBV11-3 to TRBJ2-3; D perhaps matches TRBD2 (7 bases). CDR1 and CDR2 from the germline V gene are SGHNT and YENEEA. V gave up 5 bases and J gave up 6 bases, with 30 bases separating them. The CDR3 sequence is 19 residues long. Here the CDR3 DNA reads TGTGCCAGCAGCGCATCCTACGGTCGGGGGGCATCAATGAGGGATACGCAGTATTTT. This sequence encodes CASSASYGRGASMRDTQYF.

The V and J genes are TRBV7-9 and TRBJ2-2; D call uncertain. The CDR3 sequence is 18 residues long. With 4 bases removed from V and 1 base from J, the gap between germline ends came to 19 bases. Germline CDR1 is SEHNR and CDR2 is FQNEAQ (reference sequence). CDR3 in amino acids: CASSSEYTTRLNTGELFF. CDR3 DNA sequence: TGTGCCAGCAGCTCCGAGTACACCACAAGACTGAACACCGGGGAGCTGTTTTTT.

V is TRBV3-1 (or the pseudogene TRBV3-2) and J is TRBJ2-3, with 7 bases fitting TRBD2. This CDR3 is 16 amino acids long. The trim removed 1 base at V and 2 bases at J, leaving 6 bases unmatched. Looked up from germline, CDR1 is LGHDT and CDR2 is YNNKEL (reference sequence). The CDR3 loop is CASSQVGGSNTDTQYF. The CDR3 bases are TGTGCCAGCAGCCAAGTCGGCGGGAGTAACACAGATACGCAGTATTTT.

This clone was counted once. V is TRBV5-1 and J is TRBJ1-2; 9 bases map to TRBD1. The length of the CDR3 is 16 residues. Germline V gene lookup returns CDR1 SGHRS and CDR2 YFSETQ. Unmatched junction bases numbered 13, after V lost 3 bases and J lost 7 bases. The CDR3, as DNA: TGCGCCAGCAGCTCTAACACTGACAGGGGGGCAAGTGGCTACACCTTC. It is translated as CASSSNTDRGASGYTF.

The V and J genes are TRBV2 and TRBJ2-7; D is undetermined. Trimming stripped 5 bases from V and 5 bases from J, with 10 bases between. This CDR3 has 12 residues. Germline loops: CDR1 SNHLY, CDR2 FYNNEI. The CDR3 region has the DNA TGTGCCAGCAGTCCTCTCAGTAACGAGCAGTACTTC. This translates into CASSPLSNEQYF.

CDR3: CASSPLAGIANEQFF. CDR3 coding DNA: TGTGCCAGCAGCCCGCTAGCGGGGATTGCCAATGAGCAGTTCTTC. The V call is TRBV3-1 (or the pseudogene TRBV3-2), the J call TRBJ2-1; the match to TRBD2 covers 9 bases. V was clipped by 4 bases and J by 6 bases; unmatched bases: 7. This CDR3 has 15 amino acids. The germline V gene encodes CDR1 LGHDT and CDR2 YNNKEL (reference sequence).

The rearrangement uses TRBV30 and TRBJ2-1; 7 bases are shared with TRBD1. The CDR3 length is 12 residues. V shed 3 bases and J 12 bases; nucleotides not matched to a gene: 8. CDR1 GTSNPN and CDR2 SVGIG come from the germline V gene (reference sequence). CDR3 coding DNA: TGTGCCTGGAGCGCCCAACGGACAGGGCAGTTCTTC. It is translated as CAWSAQRTGQFF.

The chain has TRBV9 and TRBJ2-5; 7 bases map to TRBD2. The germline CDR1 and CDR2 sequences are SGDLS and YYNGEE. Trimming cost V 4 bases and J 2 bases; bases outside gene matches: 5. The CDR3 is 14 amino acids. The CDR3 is CASSQRDYQETQYF. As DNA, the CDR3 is TGTGCCAGCAGCCAGCGGGACTATCAAGAGACCCAGTACTTC.